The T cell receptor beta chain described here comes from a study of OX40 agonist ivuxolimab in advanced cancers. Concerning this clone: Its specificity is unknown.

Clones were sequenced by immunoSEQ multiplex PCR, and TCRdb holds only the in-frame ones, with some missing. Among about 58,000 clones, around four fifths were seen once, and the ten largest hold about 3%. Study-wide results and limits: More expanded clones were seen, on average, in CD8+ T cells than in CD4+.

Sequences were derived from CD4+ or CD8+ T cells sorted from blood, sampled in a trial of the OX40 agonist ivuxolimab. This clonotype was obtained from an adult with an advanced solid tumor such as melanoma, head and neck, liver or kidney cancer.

In DNA form, the CDR3 reads TGCGCCAGCAGCCAAGAGGGGGCGCAGTTCTTC. This codes for CASSQEGAQFF. The rearrangement joins TRBV4-3 to TRBJ2-1, with D maybe TRBD1 (6 bases). Trimming removed 0 bases at V and 12 bases at J, with 6 bases between. This CDR3 is 11 amino acids long. Germline CDR1 and CDR2: LGHNA and YSLEER.